This T cell receptor (beta chain) is from a study of blood T cell repertoires in COVID-19. Study information: Samples representing acute and convalescent COVID-19 were sourced from the United States, Italy and Spain.

Under the authors' procedure: Reference gene primer amplification yielded estimated nucleated cell counts. Profiled with immunoSEQ multiplex PCR; TCRdb holds only in-frame clones, not every one. The V and J calls and the clone size are those of that table, but D and trimming were determined from the DNA. The sample shows over 250,000 clones, about 90% of them seen only once. During active infection, Seattle patients enrolled and were then monitored through disease. There are 15 residues in the CDR3. V gave up 4 bases and J gave up 8 bases, with 18 bases separating them. CDR1 is LNHDA and CDR2 is SQIVND in the germline V gene (reference sequence).

The clonotype originates from a woman in her sixties or seventies with COVID-19, enrolled during active disease. The V and J genes are TRBV19 and TRBJ2-4, with a possible D match to TRBD1 (7 bases). Material: peripheral blood. CDR3 sequence reads: CASSTRQGRRDIQYF. The CDR3 DNA is TGTGCCAGTAGTACCCGACAGGGTCGGAGGGACATTCAGTACTTC.